The rows below give T cell receptor beta chains drawn from one sample of a study of blood T cell repertoires in COVID-19. Assay used: immunoSEQ multiplex PCR; TCRdb lists only in-frame clones, some missing. This table holds 65,000 to 85,000 clones, 80% to 90% found once. What was sequenced was peripheral blood. These receptors originate from a human donor in a cohort sampled during active COVID-19. CDR3s include the opening cysteine and the closing phenylalanine or tryptophan. D genes are given only for firm matches. Some rows mark clone size as missing; the rest say once, few, many or name a class of expanded clone.

size: .
D: TRBD1
V: TRBV2
J: TRBJ1-2
DNA: TGTGCCAGCAGTTCGGCGACAGGGGACACGTTTAACTATGGCTACACCTTC
CDR3: CASSSATGDTFNYGYTF

size: .
D: .
V: TRBV6-5
J: TRBJ1-4
DNA: TGTGCCAGCAGTTACGGCCCAGGGGTAAATGAAAAACTGTTTTTT
CDR3: CASSYGPGVNEKLFF

size: .
D: .
V: TRBV5-1
J: TRBJ2-7
DNA: TGCGCCAGCAGCCTGGGGGCGCATTTTGGGGAGCAGTACTTC
CDR3: CASSLGAHFGEQYF

size: .
D: TRBD2
V: TRBV28
J: TRBJ2-2
DNA: TGTGCCAGCAGTTTAGGCGGGGGGGCCGCAGGGTTTGAGCTGTTTTTT
CDR3: CASSLGGGAAGFELFF

size: .
D: .
V: TRBV4-3
J: TRBJ2-1
DNA: TGCGCCAGCAGCCAAGATTCTTACTACAATGAGCAGTTCTTC
CDR3: CASSQDSYYNEQFF

size: few
D: TRBD1
V: TRBV6-2/TRBV6-3
J: TRBJ1-5
DNA: TGTGCCAGCAGTTACCGACGACAGGGTGTAACAAATCAGCCCCAGCATTTT
CDR3: CASSYRRQGVTNQPQHF

size: .
D: .
V: TRBV7-2
J: TRBJ1-2
DNA: TGTGCCAGCAGCTCCCGGGGTAGCTATGGCTACACCTTC
CDR3: CASSSRGSYGYTF

size: .
D: TRBD2
V: TRBV7-3
J: TRBJ2-1
DNA: TGTGCCAGCAGCGCTACACGCGGGAGTTTGTCCAATGAGCAGTTCTTC
CDR3: CASSATRGSLSNEQFF

size: .
D: .
V: TRBV5-8
J: TRBJ2-2
DNA: TGTGCCAGCAGCTTTAGGGGAATTATTCCCGGGGAGCTGTTTTTT
CDR3: CASSFRGIIPGELFF

size: .
D: TRBD1
V: TRBV5-1
J: TRBJ2-7
DNA: TGCGCCAGCAGCCGGGGACAGGGTGGGACCTACGAGCAGTACTTC
CDR3: CASSRGQGGTYEQYF

size: .
D: .
V: TRBV11-2
J: TRBJ1-1
DNA: TGTGCCAGCAGCTCGATAACACAGGGACCCCGGGCTTTCTTT
CDR3: CASSSITQGPRAFF

size: .
D: .
V: TRBV10-3
J: TRBJ1-1
DNA: TGTGCCATCAGTGAGTCGGAGGGCCTCACTGAAGCTTTCTTT
CDR3: CAISESEGLTEAFF

size: .
D: TRBD1
V: TRBV6-6
J: TRBJ1-6
DNA: TGTGCCAGCAGACCCCCCGCGCAGGGGGAACGATCACCCCTCCACTTT
CDR3: CASRPPAQGERSPLHF

size: .
D: .
V: TRBV7-9
J: TRBJ2-2
DNA: TGTGCCAGCAGCTTAGGGATAGCTTTGAACACCGGGGAGCTGTTTTTT
CDR3: CASSLGIALNTGELFF

size: .
D: .
V: TRBV12-5
J: TRBJ2-5
DNA: TGTGCTAGTGGTTTGAATGGCGGGGGCGCAGAGACCCAGTACTTC
CDR3: CASGLNGGGAETQYF

size: .
D: .
V: TRBV5-1
J: TRBJ1-1
DNA: TGCGCCAGCAGCTTGGGACAGTCAAACATGAACACTGAAGCTTTCTTT
CDR3: CASSLGQSNMNTEAFF

size: .
D: .
V: TRBV3-1/TRBV3-2
J: TRBJ1-3
DNA: TGTGCCAGCAGCCAAGATAATGGAAACACCATATATTTT
CDR3: CASSQDNGNTIYF

size: .
D: .
V: TRBV2
J: TRBJ2-3
DNA: TGTGCCAGCAGTGGGTCTACGTATACGCAGTATTTT
CDR3: CASSGSTYTQYF

size: .
D: .
V: TRBV28
J: TRBJ1-1
DNA: TGTGCCAGCAGTTTTTGGGGAGAGGACACTGAAGCTTTCTTT
CDR3: CASSFWGEDTEAFF

size: few
D: .
V: TRBV18
J: TRBJ1-5
DNA: TGTGCCAGCTCCTCTGCAGGGGATCAGCCCCAGCATTTT
CDR3: CASSSAGDQPQHF

size: once
D: .
V: TRBV28
J: TRBJ2-3
DNA: TGTGCCAGCAGTCTACGGACTATCACAGATACGCAGTATTTT
CDR3: CASSLRTITDTQYF

size: .
D: .
V: TRBV12-3/TRBV12-4
J: TRBJ2-7
DNA: TGTGCCAGCAGTTTAAGGGGTTACGAGCAGTACTTC
CDR3: CASSLRGYEQYF

size: .
D: TRBD1
V: TRBV6-5
J: TRBJ2-7
DNA: TGTGCCAGCAGTCCACAATATCAGGGGGACGAGCAGTACTTC
CDR3: CASSPQYQGDEQYF

size: .
D: TRBD1
V: TRBV6-6
J: TRBJ2-1
DNA: TGTGCCAGCACCCTTTATGGGGACAGGGGATACAATGAGCAGTTCTTC
CDR3: CASTLYGDRGYNEQFF

size: .
D: .
V: TRBV27
J: TRBJ1-2
DNA: TGTGCCAGCAGTTTATATCCTGGGGGGTATGGCTACACCTTC
CDR3: CASSLYPGGYGYTF

size: once
D: TRBD1
V: TRBV27
J: TRBJ2-7
DNA: TGTGCCAGCAGTTTATCGTGGGACAGGGGGCTTTCCTACGAGCAGTACTTC
CDR3: CASSLSWDRGLSYEQYF

size: .
D: TRBD1
V: TRBV11-2
J: TRBJ1-2
DNA: TGTGCCAGCAGCTTTGCCGGACAGGGTTATGGCTACACCTTC
CDR3: CASSFAGQGYGYTF

size: .
D: TRBD2
V: TRBV19
J: TRBJ2-3
DNA: TGTGCCAGTAGTGCGGGGGTTTCGTTTCATACGCAGTATTTT
CDR3: CASSAGVSFHTQYF

size: .
D: .
V: TRBV5-1
J: TRBJ2-3
DNA: TGCGCCAGCAGCTCAACAGGGAGGGCGGCAGATACGCAGTATTTT
CDR3: CASSSTGRAADTQYF

size: few
D: .
V: TRBV29-1
J: TRBJ1-1
DNA: TGCAGCGTTGAGAGGGCCCGAAACACTGAAGCTTTCTTT
CDR3: CSVERARNTEAFF

size: .
D: TRBD2
V: TRBV5-4
J: TRBJ2-2
DNA: TGTGCCAGCAGCGGGGGAGGGCAGCCCCAAAGCGGGGAGCTGTTTTTT
CDR3: CASSGGGQPQSGELFF

size: .
D: .
V: TRBV11-3
J: TRBJ2-1
DNA: TGTGCCAGCAGCCCGACCACGGGCAATGAGCAGTTCTTC
CDR3: CASSPTTGNEQFF

size: .
D: .
V: TRBV29-1
J: TRBJ1-1
DNA: TGCAGCGTATCTCCCAGCGGGGGTGCGACTGAAGCTTTCTTT
CDR3: CSVSPSGGATEAFF

size: .
D: .
V: TRBV27
J: TRBJ1-2
DNA: TGTGCCAGCGCCCACGGGAACTATGGCTACACCTTC
CDR3: CASAHGNYGYTF

size: .
D: TRBD2
V: TRBV19
J: TRBJ2-3
DNA: TGTGCCAGTACCCCCGGGACTAGCAGAGATACGCAGTATTTT
CDR3: CASTPGTSRDTQYF

size: .
D: TRBD1
V: TRBV2
J: TRBJ1-5
DNA: TGTGCCAGCCTCCGGGACAGGGGGGGCCAGCCCCAGCATTTT
CDR3: CASLRDRGGQPQHF

size: .
D: .
V: TRBV6-5
J: TRBJ1-4
DNA: TGTGCCAGCAGTTACTCGGCAGGGGATGAAAAACTGTTTTTT
CDR3: CASSYSAGDEKLFF

size: .
D: TRBD2
V: TRBV2
J: TRBJ2-1
DNA: TGTGCCAGCAGTAAAACTAGCGGGCCGTACAATGAGCAGTTCTTC
CDR3: CASSKTSGPYNEQFF

size: .
D: .
V: TRBV19
J: TRBJ1-2
DNA: TGTGCCAGTAAAGGCATCGGGGGTTCCTATGGCTACACCTTC
CDR3: CASKGIGGSYGYTF

size: .
D: .
V: TRBV3-1/TRBV3-2
J: TRBJ1-1
DNA: TGTGCCAGCAGCCATGGGTCGACTTTAAAGCGGGGCACTGAAGCTTTCTTT
CDR3: CASSHGSTLKRGTEAFF

size: .
D: .
V: TRBV30
J: TRBJ1-5
DNA: TGTGCCTGGAGTCAGGGGAAAAGCAATCAGCCCCAGCATTTT
CDR3: CAWSQGKSNQPQHF

size: .
D: .
V: TRBV27
J: TRBJ2-2
DNA: TGTGCCACTCTAGGGGTGAAATCGAACACCGGGGAGCTGTTTTTT
CDR3: CATLGVKSNTGELFF

size: .
D: TRBD2
V: TRBV5-4
J: TRBJ2-1
DNA: TGTGCCAGCAGCCTGAGCGGGGGGGCCTACAATGAGCAGTTCTTC
CDR3: CASSLSGGAYNEQFF

size: .
D: TRBD2
V: TRBV29-1
J: TRBJ2-7
DNA: TGCAGCGTTGTACCCCTACTAGCGGGGGGCTACGAGCAGTACTTC
CDR3: CSVVPLLAGGYEQYF

size: .
D: TRBD1
V: TRBV24-1
J: TRBJ2-5
DNA: TGTGCCACCAGTGACCCTGGACAGGGCCAAGAGACCCAGTACTTC
CDR3: CATSDPGQGQETQYF

size: .
D: TRBD1
V: TRBV19
J: TRBJ1-1
DNA: TGTGCCAGTAGTATAGCTGGGACAGCCAACCTAGGAGCGTTCTTT
CDR3: CASSIAGTANLGAFF

size: .
D: TRBD1
V: TRBV7-2
J: TRBJ1-1
DNA: TGTGCCAGCAGCTTAAATCTGGCAGGGGGTAAGACTGAAGCTTTCTTT
CDR3: CASSLNLAGGKTEAFF

size: .
D: TRBD1
V: TRBV30
J: TRBJ2-1
DNA: TGTGCCTGGAGTGTTAGGGACAGGGGCGTTCGGTTCTTC
CDR3: CAWSVRDRGVRFF

size: .
D: TRBD1
V: TRBV5-1
J: TRBJ1-2
DNA: TGCGCCAGCAGCTTGGACCTCGGACAGGGCGACTATGGCTACACCTTC
CDR3: CASSLDLGQGDYGYTF

size: .
D: .
V: TRBV28
J: TRBJ2-1
DNA: TGTGCCAGCAGTTTATTCGATACCAGGGGTCCCTACAATGAGCAGTTCTTC
CDR3: CASSLFDTRGPYNEQFF

size: few
D: TRBD1
V: TRBV19
J: TRBJ1-5
DNA: TGTGCCAGTACGACAGGGGTTAGCAATCAGCCCCAGCATTTT
CDR3: CASTTGVSNQPQHF

size: .
D: TRBD2
V: TRBV7-9
J: TRBJ2-7
DNA: TGTGCCAGCAGCTTAGTTCGGGAGGGCTACGAGCAGTACTTC
CDR3: CASSLVREGYEQYF

size: .
D: TRBD1
V: TRBV29-1
J: TRBJ1-2
DNA: TGCAGCGTTGGGACAGGGACATCTTATGGCTACACCTTC
CDR3: CSVGTGTSYGYTF

size: .
D: TRBD1
V: TRBV19
J: TRBJ2-1
DNA: TGTGCCACTGTACCGGGACAGGGATACAATGAGCAGTTCTTC
CDR3: CATVPGQGYNEQFF